This passage covers 22 T cell receptor beta chains from one sample sequenced in a study of T cells after yellow fever vaccination. TCRdb reprocessed the 5' RACE reads with MiXCR, giving one entry per CDR3 protein. This table has about 210,000 distinct CDR3 sequences, under 3.5% appearing once. This specimen consisted of CD4+ T cells sorted from PBMCs, obtained 10 days after the yellow fever booster vaccination. These receptors were taken from a man aged 18 to 35 who received the YFV17D yellow fever vaccine.

In its sample, this clonotype was seen many times. The chain uses TRBV29-1 and TRBJ1-2; D gene unclear. The CDR3 contains 13 residues. Germline V lookup: CDR1 SQVTM, CDR2 ANQGSEA. V shed 3 bases and J shed 3 bases, with 11 bases lying between them. The CDR3: CSVEWQDYYGYTF. In DNA, the CDR3 is TGCAGCGTTGAGTGGCAGGACTACTATGGCTACACCTTC.

The chain employs TRBV7-9 and TRBJ1-1; D remains ambiguous. The CDR3 consists of 14 residues. Trimming left V 2 bases short and J 5 bases short, with 12 bases between. CDR1 and CDR2 from the germline V gene are SEHNR and FQNEAQ (reference sequence). The CDR3 region has the DNA TGTGCCAGCAGCTTATCGGTTGGAAGAACTGAAGCTTTCTTT. Translated, it gives CASSLSVGRTEAFF.

Ten or more counts support this clonotype. V and J are TRBV6-2 or TRBV6-3 and TRBJ2-1; 9 nucleotides match TRBD1. V lost 2 bases, J lost 7 bases, and 12 bases stayed unmatched. CDR3 size: 17 residues. The germline CDR1 and CDR2 sequences are MNHEY and SVGEGT. The CDR3 DNA reads as TGTGCCAGCAGTTACGAAACAGGGGGCGCTTATCGTAATGAGCAGTTCTTC. Protein product: CASSYETGGAYRNEQFF.

The chain uses TRBV19 and TRBJ1-5; D is undetermined. The germline CDR1 and CDR2 sequences are LNHDA and SQIVND (reference sequence). Between the trimmed V and J ends, which lost 4 bases and 7 bases, there was a span of 11 bases. The length of the CDR3 is 13 residues. The CDR3 spells CASSKVVGQPQHF. CDR3 nucleotide sequence: TGTGCCAGTAGTAAGGTTGTGGGCCAGCCCCAGCATTTT.

J is TRBJ2-1 and V is TRBV18; D could derive from TRBD1 or TRBD2 (5 bases each). The CDR3 has 11 amino acids. The V end was cut by 3 bases, the J end by 13 bases, with 10 bases between. Germline values: CDR1 KGHSH, CDR2 LQKENI. The CDR3 DNA is TGTGCCAGCTCACCCCGGGACCGTCAGTTCTTC. This translates into CASSPRDRQFF.

The gene calls are TRBV6-2 or TRBV6-3 and TRBJ1-2; unclear D gene. Germline V gene data show CDR1 as MNHEY and CDR2 as SVGEGT. This CDR3 is 15 amino acids long. Trimming removed 5 bases from V and 5 bases from J, with 18 bases in between. In DNA, the CDR3 is TGTGCCAGCAGTCCTACCGGAACCCCGAGGTATGGCTACACCTTC. This encodes CASSPTGTPRYGYTF.

In this sample, this clonotype turned up many times. This chain uses TRBV19 with TRBJ2-1; TRBD1 matches 7 bases. The CDR3 covers 11 residues. CDR1 LNHDA and CDR2 SQIVND come from the germline V gene (reference sequence). Germline trimming cut 5 bases from V and 13 bases from J; bases unmatched to any gene: 5. The CDR3 protein is CASSPGQRQFF. In DNA form, the CDR3 reads TGTGCCAGTAGTCCGGGACAGAGACAGTTCTTC.

This clonotype showed up many times. The chain joins TRBV13 to TRBJ1-5; 7 bases line up with TRBD1. The CDR3 length is 15 residues. Trimming removed 5 bases from V and 4 bases from J; junction bases left unmatched: 8. The V gene's germline CDR1 is PRHDT and CDR2 FYEKMQ (reference sequence). The CDR3: CASSAPGTENQPQHF. The CDR3 region has the DNA TGTGCCAGCAGCGCCCCCGGGACAGAGAATCAGCCCCAGCATTTT.

In this sample, this clonotype turned up many times. The chain has TRBV18 and TRBJ1-1, with D unresolved. The CDR3 has 11 residues. Germline V gene sequence: CDR1 KGHSH, CDR2 LQKENI. With 6 bases removed from V and 8 bases from J, the gap between germline ends came to 10 bases. CDR3 amino acids: CASSLRVEAFF. The CDR3 DNA reads TGTGCCAGCTCGTTGCGGGTGGAAGCTTTCTTT.

This clonotype was seen a few times. This rearrangement joins TRBV5-1 to TRBJ1-2, with 8 bases that match TRBD1. Germline V gives CDR1 SGHRS, CDR2 YFSETQ. The J segment lost 4 bases and the V segment lost 4 bases, leaving 9 bases of the junction unmatched. The CDR3 extends over 15 amino acids. The CDR3 bases are TGCGCCAGCAGCCCCGGACAGGGTAGGAGCTATGGCTACACCTTC. Protein sequence: CASSPGQGRSYGYTF. Full variable domain (outside the CDR3, taken from reference TRBV5-1 and TRBJ1-2): KAGVTQTPRYLIKTRGQQVTLSCSPISGHRSVSWYQQTPGQGLQFLFEYFSETQRNKGNFPGRFSGRQFSNSRSEMNVSTLELGDSALYLCASSPGQGRSYGYTFGSGTRLTVV.

The J gene is TRBJ2-7, the V gene TRBV2, with D maybe TRBD2 (5 bases). CDR1 and CDR2 from the germline V gene are SNHLY and FYNNEI. The CDR3 runs 11 residues. Trimming removed 7 bases from V and 4 bases from J, with 8 bases in between. The DNA for the CDR3 is TGTGCCAGCACAAGCGGTTACGAGCAGTACTTC. The encoded protein is CASTSGYEQYF.

The genes are TRBV6-1 and TRBJ2-7; 10 bases are shared with TRBD2. CDR1 and CDR2 from the germline V gene are MNHNS and SASEGT. There are 14 residues in the CDR3. Trimming at V came to 8 bases and at J to 1 base, leaving 5 bases not matched to a gene. CDR3 DNA: TGTGCCAGCGAGGCTAGCGGGGGTTCCTACGAGCAGTACTTC. It codes for CASEASGGSYEQYF.

This clonotype was seen only a few times. The chain joins TRBV7-2 to TRBJ2-3; TRBD2 agrees at 8 bases. V lost 5 bases to trimming and J lost 4 bases; unmatched junction nucleotides: 14. Germline assignment: CDR1 SGHTA and CDR2 FQGNSA. This CDR3 comprises 17 residues. CDR3 DNA sequence: TGTGCCAGCAGCCCAAGGGTGGGCGGGGGGAATGCAGATACGCAGTATTTT. Its protein product is CASSPRVGGGNADTQYF.

This clonotype was found a few times. The chain has TRBV9 and TRBJ2-1; possible D gene TRBD1, 6 bases. V lost 5 bases and J lost 4, with 13 bases in between. Per the germline V gene, CDR1 is SGDLS and CDR2 is YYNGEE. This CDR3 comprises 14 residues. The CDR3 sequence is CASSKGTLYNEQFF. CDR3 in DNA: TGTGCCAGCAGTAAAGGGACACTTTACAATGAGCAGTTCTTC. Variable domain in full (rest from reference TRBV9 and TRBJ2-1): DSGVTQTPKHLITATGQRVTLRCSPRSGDLSVYWYQQSLDQGLQFLIQYYNGEERAKGNILERFSAQQFPDLHSELNLSSLELGDSALYFCASSKGTLYNEQFFGPGTRLTVL.

This clonotype was detected only a few times. J is TRBJ1-4 and V is TRBV12-3 or TRBV12-4; no clear D gene. V was pared by 2 bases and J by 7 bases, with 11 bases between. This CDR3 region has 14 residues. The CDR3 coding sequence is TGTGCCAGCAGTTTACGGCAGGATGCTGAAAAACTGTTTTTT. It translates to CASSLRQDAEKLFF.

In its sample, this clonotype was seen many times. The chain uses TRBV20-1 and TRBJ1-2; possible D gene TRBD1, 5 bases. The ends were cut back, 6 bases at V and 2 bases at J, with 13 bases in the middle. The CDR3 totals 13 residues. CDR1 and CDR2 (germline): DFQATT, SNEGSKA (reference sequence). CDR3 bases: TGCAGTGCCTGGACGGGACTCAACTATGGCTACACCTTC. Translation: CSAWTGLNYGYTF.

This clonotype showed up just a few times. The J gene is TRBJ2-3, the V gene TRBV5-1, with TRBD2 matching over 8 bases. Germline CDR1 is SGHRS and CDR2 is YFSETQ. V lost 5 bases and J lost 6; bases outside the gene matches: 5. The CDR3 covers 13 residues. The DNA of the CDR3 is TGCGCCAGCAGACGGGGGGGCCTTGATACGCAGTATTTT. Its protein product is CASRRGGLDTQYF.

The V and J genes are TRBV19 and TRBJ2-4, with 8 bases aligning to TRBD2. Germline trimming cut 6 bases from V and 8 bases from J; bases unmatched to any gene: 12. Germline lookup yields CDR1 LNHDA and CDR2 SQIVND (reference sequence). The CDR3 spans 15 residues. The DNA of the CDR3 is TGTGCCAGTAGGGGCGGTCAGGGTAGCGGGGACATTCAGTACTTC. The encoded protein is CASRGGQGSGDIQYF.

This clonotype was counted many times. The rearrangement links TRBV28 to TRBJ1-1; D perhaps matches TRBD1 (5 bases). Germline CDR1 MDHEN, CDR2 SYDVKM. V shed 7 bases and J shed 1 base, with 10 bases lying between them. The CDR3 loop spans 13 amino acids. CDR3 residues: CASKGRANTEAFF. CDR3 sequence (DNA): TGTGCCAGCAAAGGCAGGGCGAACACTGAAGCTTTCTTT.

This clonotype showed up just a few times. The chain couples TRBV21-1 to TRBJ2-7; no check of the table's D call, TRBD2, against the DNA was made. TRBV21-1 is a listed pseudogene. This CDR3 is built from 16 residues. The CDR3 reads CASSKERQGPPREQYV. CDR3 nucleotides: TGTGCCAGCAGCAAAGAAAGGCAGGGCCCTCCGCGGGAGCAGTACGTC.

The V gene is TRBV7-2, the J gene TRBJ2-5, with 8 bases that match TRBD2. The CDR3 has 14 residues. J was trimmed by 5 bases and V by 2 bases; bases with no gene match: 4. CDR1 and CDR2 from the germline V gene are SGHTA and FQGNSA. As DNA, the CDR3 is TGTGCCAGCAGCTTAATGCGGGGGGAGGAGACCCAGTACTTC. Encoded protein: CASSLMRGEETQYF.

The J gene is TRBJ1-1, the V gene TRBV6-5; tentative D call: TRBD1 (5 bases). The germline V gene encodes CDR1 MNHEY and CDR2 SVGAGI. CDR3 length: 14 residues. Trimming took 0 bases from V and 4 from J, leaving 9 bases between them. The CDR3 bases are TGTGCCAGCAGTTACTCGAGGGGAGTCACTGAAGCTTTCTTT. Amino acids: CASSYSRGVTEAFF.